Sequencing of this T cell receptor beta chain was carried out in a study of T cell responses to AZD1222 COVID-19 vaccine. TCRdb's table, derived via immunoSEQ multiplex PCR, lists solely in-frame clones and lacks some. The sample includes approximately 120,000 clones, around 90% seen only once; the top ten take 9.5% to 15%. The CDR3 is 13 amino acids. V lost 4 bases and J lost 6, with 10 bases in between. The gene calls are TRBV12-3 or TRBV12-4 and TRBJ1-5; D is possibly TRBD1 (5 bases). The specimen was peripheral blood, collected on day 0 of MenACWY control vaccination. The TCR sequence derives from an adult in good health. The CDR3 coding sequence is TGTGCCAGCAGTTGGGGGACGTTTCAGCCCCAGCATTTT. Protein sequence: CASSWGTFQPQHF.